Listed below are T cell receptor beta chains from one sample, sequenced in a study of T cell repertoires in cytomegalovirus infection. TCRdb used MiXCR to reprocess the reads, holding one entry per CDR3 protein. Of about 350,000 distinct CDR3 sequences listed, 34% were seen once; the top ten hold approximately 12%. Antigens for these TCRs are unknown. This specimen was cultured PBMCs, taken from culture after CMV antigen stimulation. The receptors shown here come from a human donor in good health (CMV status not recorded). Some clones in this sample may be carry-over from other donors' samples. Both conserved end residues are part of each CDR3. A D gene is named only where the DNA matches it firmly. The listing skips clone size in some rows; elsewhere it reads once, few, many or a size class.

CDR3aa,CDR3nt,j_gene,d_gene,abundance,v_gene
CASSLDRGPYEQYF,TGTGCCAGCAGCCTGGACAGGGGGCCATACGAGCAGTACTTC,TRBJ2-7,TRBD1,many,TRBV7-2
CASTTLTGTSNTEAFF,TGTGCCAGTACCACCCTGACCGGAACGTCGAACACTGAAGCTTTCTTT,TRBJ1-1,.,.,TRBV19
CASSSTHRGNEQFF,TGTGCCAGCAGTTCAACCCACCGGGGGAATGAGCAGTTCTTC,TRBJ2-1,.,.,TRBV28
CASSLESTSRKGHTQYF,TGTGCCAGCAGCTTGGAATCGACTAGCAGGAAGGGGCATACGCAGTATTTT,TRBJ2-3,TRBD2,.,TRBV7-8
CASTPTGTRDTGELFF,TGCGCCAGCACCCCCACCGGGACTAGAGACACCGGGGAGCTGTTTTTT,TRBJ2-2,TRBD2,many,TRBV5-1
CASSLGAELGYTF,TGTGCCAGCAGCTTAGGGGCGGAACTCGGCTACACCTTC,TRBJ1-2,.,few,TRBV11-2
CASSLDGPNQPQHF,TGCGCCAGCAGCCTGGACGGACCTAATCAGCCCCAGCATTTT,TRBJ1-5,.,few,TRBV4-3
CASSFSRSPGDEQYF,TGTGCCAGCAGTTTTAGTCGTAGCCCCGGCGACGAGCAGTACTTC,TRBJ2-7,.,.,TRBV12-3/TRBV12-4
CSAPHENSYNEQFF,TGCAGTGCTCCCCATGAGAACTCCTACAATGAGCAGTTCTTC,TRBJ2-1,.,.,TRBV20-1
CASSPLGGQETQYF,TGTGCCAGCAGCCCCTTGGGGGGCCAAGAGACCCAGTACTTC,TRBJ2-5,.,.,TRBV7-6
CASSLRLAGEERGTDTQYF,TGTGCCAGCAGCCTACGACTAGCGGGAGAGGAAAGGGGCACAGATACGCAGTATTTT,TRBJ2-3,TRBD2,.,TRBV7-2
CASSAIAGGWETQYF,TGCGCCAGCAGCGCTATAGCGGGAGGATGGGAGACCCAGTACTTC,TRBJ2-5,TRBD2,few,TRBV4-1
CATSRQDSTEAFF,TGTGCCACCAGCAGACAGGACAGCACTGAAGCTTTCTTT,TRBJ1-1,.,.,TRBV15
CASNPRGPSSGANVLTF,TGTGCCAGCAACCCCCGGGGCCCAAGCTCTGGGGCCAACGTCCTGACTTTC,TRBJ2-6,.,few,TRBV5-6
CASSQDVTGRDSPLHF,TGCGCCAGCAGCCAAGATGTTACAGGGCGGGATTCACCCCTCCACTTT,TRBJ1-6,.,.,TRBV4-1
CAGRVDANTGELFF,TGTGCCGGCCGGGTCGATGCGAACACCGGGGAGCTGTTTTTT,TRBJ2-2,.,few,TRBV7-2
CASSLFDSYSRDTQYF,TGTGCCAGCAGCTTATTCGACTCATACTCGCGAGATACGCAGTATTTT,TRBJ2-3,.,many,TRBV7-6
CASSPLAAGETGELFF,TGTGCCAGCTCACCCTTAGCCGCGGGAGAAACCGGGGAGCTGTTTTTT,TRBJ2-2,TRBD2,many,TRBV18
CATKKGVGGAYGYTF,TGTGCCACCAAAAAAGGGGTAGGGGGCGCCTATGGCTACACCTTC,TRBJ1-2,TRBD1,.,TRBV28
CASSFGAGEEKLFF,TGTGCCAGCAGCTTTGGAGCAGGGGAAGAAAAACTGTTTTTT,TRBJ1-4,.,.,TRBV5-6
CATRRGPGDTQYF,TGTGCCACCAGAAGGGGCCCGGGGGATACGCAGTATTTT,TRBJ2-3,.,many,TRBV7-2
CSANGQGGYEQYF,TGCAGTGCTAACGGACAGGGGGGCTACGAGCAGTACTTC,TRBJ2-7,TRBD1,few,TRBV20-1
CASSTDSDSPLHF,TGTGCCAGCAGCACCGACAGTGATTCACCCCTCCACTTT,TRBJ1-6,.,many,TRBV7-2
CASSLWVDSGGGNEQFF,TGTGCCAGCAGCTTATGGGTAGATAGCGGTGGAGGCAATGAGCAGTTCTTC,TRBJ2-1,.,many,TRBV7-2
CATSRDQDGGRNTQYF,TGTGCCACCAGCAGAGACCAGGATGGGGGGCGAAATACGCAGTATTTT,TRBJ2-3,.,.,TRBV15
CSVEEGRYEQYF,TGCAGCGTTGAAGAGGGGAGGTACGAGCAGTACTTC,TRBJ2-7,.,.,TRBV29-1
CASSYSTSGRADIEQFF,TGTGCCAGCAGTTACTCAACTAGCGGGAGGGCCGATATTGAGCAGTTCTTC,TRBJ2-1,TRBD2,.,TRBV6-2/TRBV6-3
CASSYPGLAAYEQYF,TGTGCCAGCAGCTACCCGGGACTAGCGGCCTACGAGCAGTACTTC,TRBJ2-7,TRBD2,few,TRBV7-2
CASSKLNTGELFF,TGTGCCAGCAGTAAGCTTAACACCGGGGAGCTGTTTTTT,TRBJ2-2,.,.,TRBV12-3/TRBV12-4
CASSLDRGKGYTF,TGTGCCAGCAGCTTAGATCGAGGGAAAGGCTACACCTTC,TRBJ1-2,.,.,TRBV11-2
CASSLQSSGTGELFF,TGTGCCAGCAGTTTACAAAGTTCGGGGACCGGGGAGCTGTTTTTT,TRBJ2-2,.,once,TRBV6-2/TRBV6-3
CASSPVDLTELNTEAFF,TGTGCCAGCAGTCCTGTGGACCTAACAGAGCTGAACACTGAAGCTTTCTTT,TRBJ1-1,.,.,TRBV28
CASSSLGAGGSYNEQFF,TGTGCCAGCAGCTCCCTGGGCGCAGGGGGGTCCTACAATGAGCAGTTCTTC,TRBJ2-1,.,few,TRBV11-2
CASSLLGGAMDF,TGTGCCAGCAGTCTTTTGGGTGGGGCTATGGATTTT,TRBJ1-3,.,.,TRBV28
CASSLSGAALYNEQFF,TGTGCCAGCAGCCTGTCTGGAGCGGCCCTATACAATGAGCAGTTCTTC,TRBJ2-1,.,many,TRBV7-2
CASSPTPGFHNEQFF,TGTGCCAGCAGCCCGACCCCCGGGTTCCACAATGAGCAGTTCTTC,TRBJ2-1,.,.,TRBV5-6
CASSPQQGGNQPQHF,TGTGCCAGCAGCCCCCAACAGGGGGGCAATCAGCCCCAGCATTTT,TRBJ1-5,TRBD1,many,TRBV7-2
CASSVDSQPQHF,TGTGCCAGCAGCGTCGACAGTCAGCCCCAGCATTTT,TRBJ1-5,.,.,TRBV7-9
CATSLADGTQYF,TGTGCCACCAGCCTTGCTGACGGGACGCAGTACTTC,TRBJ2-4,.,few,TRBV24-1
CASRTGWNEQFF,TGTGCCAGCCGGACTGGTTGGAATGAGCAGTTCTTC,TRBJ2-1,.,few,TRBV12-3/TRBV12-4
CASSESLGKNEKLFF,TGTGCCAGCAGTGAATCACTGGGGAAGAATGAAAAACTGTTTTTT,TRBJ1-4,.,.,TRBV2
CATSSEEAYEQYF,TGTGCCACCAGCAGTGAGGAGGCCTACGAGCAGTACTTC,TRBJ2-7,.,few,TRBV15
CASAGREGTDTQYF,TGTGCCAGCGCAGGACGGGAGGGCACAGATACGCAGTATTTT,TRBJ2-3,TRBD2,once,TRBV6-6
CASSLQGVADIQYF,TGTGCCAGCAGCTTACAAGGAGTTGCAGACATTCAGTACTTC,TRBJ2-4,.,.,TRBV7-2
CASSHIAEETQYF,TGTGCCAGCAGCCACATAGCGGAAGAGACCCAGTACTTC,TRBJ2-5,.,.,TRBV14
CASSALGQGSRTQYF,TGTGCCAGCAGCGCATTGGGACAGGGAAGTAGAACCCAGTACTTC,TRBJ2-5,TRBD1,few,TRBV7-2
CASSERQREQFF,TGTGCCAGCAGTGAAAGACAGCGTGAGCAGTTCTTC,TRBJ2-1,.,.,TRBV12-3/TRBV12-4
CASSLAQGSGQPQHF,TGTGCCAGCAGCTTGGCACAGGGATCAGGTCAGCCCCAGCATTTT,TRBJ1-5,.,.,TRBV7-6
CASREAYNEQFF,TGTGCCAGTCGTGAGGCCTACAATGAGCAGTTCTTC,TRBJ2-1,.,.,TRBV6-2/TRBV6-3
CATGRANEKLFF,TGTGCCACAGGGCGGGCTAATGAAAAACTGTTTTTT,TRBJ1-4,.,.,TRBV28
CASSPETSGSADTQYF,TGTGCCAGCAGCCCCGAGACTAGCGGGAGTGCAGATACGCAGTATTTT,TRBJ2-3,TRBD2,few,TRBV7-6
CASRRASDTQYF,TGTGCCAGCCGGAGGGCGTCAGATACGCAGTATTTT,TRBJ2-3,.,.,TRBV6-1
CASSLTSGRTSEQYF,TGTGCCAGCAGCTTAACTAGCGGGAGGACTTCCGAGCAGTACTTC,TRBJ2-7,TRBD2,.,TRBV7-3
CASSQEFSVSSYEQYF,TGCGCCAGCAGCCAAGAGTTCTCGGTCAGCTCCTACGAGCAGTACTTC,TRBJ2-7,.,.,TRBV4-1
CASSLGTSGRHNEQFF,TGTGCCAGCAGCTTAGGGACTAGCGGGCGGCACAATGAGCAGTTCTTC,TRBJ2-1,TRBD2,many,TRBV7-9
CASRGNLDGANVLTF,TGTGCCAGCAGAGGCAATCTAGACGGGGCCAACGTCCTGACTTTC,TRBJ2-6,.,.,TRBV11-1
CASSPGRDTGELFF,TGTGCCAGCAGCCCAGGCCGGGACACCGGGGAGCTGTTTTTT,TRBJ2-2,.,.,TRBV7-8
CASSQDRWSNQPQHF,TGCGCCAGCAGCCAAGACCGATGGAGCAATCAGCCCCAGCATTTT,TRBJ1-5,.,.,TRBV4-3
CSARRSYNEQFF,TGCAGTGCCCGTCGCTCCTACAATGAGCAGTTCTTC,TRBJ2-1,.,.,TRBV20-1